The 32 T cell receptor beta chains below all came from one sample that was sequenced in a study of shared clonotypes between healthy human individuals. Profiling relied on immunoSEQ multiplex PCR, and the TCRdb table lists in-frame clones only, not all of them. The repertoire holds about 490,000 clones, roughly four fifths seen once, with under 15% in the top ten. Sequencing was done on a sample of PBMCs. These TCRs come from a woman in her forties in good health. Some clones in this sample may be carry-over from other donors' samples.

This clone occurred once. The chain joins TRBV7-8 to TRBJ2-5, with 9 bases that match TRBD1. The CDR3 is 16 residues long. V was clipped by 2 bases and J by 7 bases; unmatched bases: 11. Germline V gives CDR1 SGHVS, CDR2 FQNEAQ. The CDR3 DNA reads TGTGCCAGCAGCTTAATAGGAGGGACAGGGATCGCGACCCAGTACTTC. Residues: CASSLIGGTGIATQYF.

The CDR3 spells CASSEGGLAGPWADTQYF. CDR3 sequence (DNA): TGTGCCAGCAGTGAAGGGGGACTAGCGGGACCCTGGGCAGATACGCAGTATTTT. V gene TRBV6-1 combines with J gene TRBJ2-3, with 13 bases aligning to TRBD2. The CDR3 is made up of 18 amino acids. The V segment lost 1 base and the J segment 4 bases; nucleotides outside the gene matches: 8. Germline V CDR1 and CDR2: MNHNS, SASEGT.

The rearrangement joins TRBV6-1 to TRBJ2-7; TRBD1 might be the D (6 bases). The CDR3 spans 14 residues. In germline, CDR1 is MNHNS, CDR2 SASEGT. V lost 9 bases, J lost 4 bases, and 19 bases lay in between. For the CDR3, the DNA is TGTGCCAGTCAGGTAACAGGGCGAAGTTACGAGCAGTACTTC. It codes for CASQVTGRSYEQYF.

The rearrangement uses TRBV4-1 and TRBJ2-1; D unclear. Germline CDR1 is MGHRA and CDR2 is YSYEKL. The CDR3 extends over 16 amino acids. V lost 4 bases and J 1 base, leaving 14 bases between the germline ends. CDR3 sequence (DNA): TGCGCCAGCAGCCCGCTTACCACCCTATCCTACAATGAGCAGTTCTTC. Translation gives CASSPLTTLSYNEQFF.

The chain has TRBV7-9 and TRBJ2-7; TRBD2 aligns across 8 bases. Trimming cost V 4 bases and J 2 bases; bases outside gene matches: 7. The CDR3 is made up of 15 amino acids. Germline V gene sequence: CDR1 SEHNR, CDR2 FQNEAQ (reference sequence). The CDR3 sequence: CASSSIREGPYEQYF. CDR3 sequence (DNA): TGTGCCAGCAGCTCCATCCGGGAGGGCCCCTACGAGCAGTACTTC.

The chain has TRBV28 and TRBJ2-3, with 7 nucleotides matching TRBD1. V gave up 2 bases and J gave up 2 bases; unmatched junction bases: 4. The germline gives CDR1 MDHEN, CDR2 SYDVKM. This CDR3 spans 15 amino acids. The CDR3 region is CASSLPGQFTDTQYF. The CDR3, as DNA: TGTGCCAGCAGTTTACCGGGACAGTTCACAGATACGCAGTATTTT.

Details on this clone: Just one base apart from a much larger clone, this may be a read error. V gene TRBV6-6 combines with J gene TRBJ2-1; D uncertain. CDR3 length: 11 residues. Germline V gives CDR1 MNHNY, CDR2 SVGAGI (reference sequence). V was clipped by 1 base and J by 7 bases, with 2 bases between them. CDR3 in amino acids: CASSYLNEQFF. CDR3 in DNA: TGTGCCAGCAGTTACTTAAATGAGCAGTTCTTC.

This rearrangement joins TRBV28 to TRBJ2-7; 8 bases match TRBD1. The CDR3 runs 13 residues. J gave up 6 bases and V 1 base, and 2 bases lay outside the gene matches. Germline V lookup: CDR1 MDHEN, CDR2 SYDVKM. This chain's CDR3 is CASSLYTGGEQYF. The CDR3 coding sequence is TGTGCCAGCAGTTTATACACAGGGGGCGAGCAGTACTTC. Full variable domain (outside the CDR3, taken from reference TRBV28 and TRBJ2-7): DVKVTQSSRYLVKRTGEKVFLECVQDMDHENMFWYRQDPGLGLRLIYFSYDVKMKEKGDIPEGYSVSREKKERFSLILESASTNQTSMYLCASSLYTGGEQYFGPGTRLTVT.

This sequence joins TRBV4-1 and TRBJ2-3; D may be TRBD1 (5 bases). V was shortened by 1 base and J by 2 bases, with 13 bases between the two germline ends. There are 16 residues in the CDR3. Germline CDR1 is MGHRA and CDR2 is YSYEKL. CDR3 coding DNA: TGCGCCAGCAGCCAAGCTGGCGTGGGGCCCACAGATACGCAGTATTTT. This gives the protein CASSQAGVGPTDTQYF.

The J gene is TRBJ1-4, the V gene TRBV4-1, with D uncertain. Trimming removed 0 bases at V and 10 bases at J, with 12 bases between. Germline CDR1 is MGHRA and CDR2 is YSYEKL. The CDR3 sequence is 14 residues long. The CDR3 region has the DNA TGCGCCAGCAGCCAAGATCTTCGGGTCGGAAAACTGTTTTTT. This gives the protein CASSQDLRVGKLFF.

V gene TRBV5-1 combines with J gene TRBJ2-2, with TRBD1 matching over 11 bases. The germline gives CDR1 SGHRS, CDR2 YFSETQ. The junction had 10 bases not matched to a gene; V was cut back by 4 bases and J by 5 bases. This CDR3 is built from 17 residues. Here the CDR3 reads CASSEGPGTGGTGELFF. In DNA, the CDR3 is TGCGCCAGCAGCGAAGGTCCCGGGACAGGGGGAACCGGGGAGCTGTTTTTT.

The rearrangement links TRBV7-9 to TRBJ1-4; no clear D gene. Between the trimmed V and J ends, which lost 3 bases and 7 bases, there was a span of 21 bases. CDR3 length: 17 amino acids. The germline V gene has CDR1 SEHNR and CDR2 FQNEAQ (reference sequence). CDR3 DNA: TGTGCCAGCAGCTTGGGAAGGGTGGGCACATGGGGTGAAAAACTGTTTTTT. Its translation: CASSLGRVGTWGEKLFF.

The V and J genes are TRBV11-2 and TRBJ2-1; the D is unclear. Trimming removed 1 base from V and 0 bases from J, with 7 bases in between. CDR1 is SGHAT and CDR2 is FQNNGV in the germline V gene. The CDR3 has 15 amino acids. In DNA form, the CDR3 reads TGTGCCAGCAGCTTAGTTGGCGGCTCCTACAATGAGCAGTTCTTC. As protein: CASSLVGGSYNEQFF.

This chain uses TRBV7-8 with TRBJ2-7, with D perhaps matching TRBD2 (6 bases). The CDR3 is 14 amino acids. V was pared by 5 bases and J by 2 bases, with 13 bases between. CDR1 SGHVS and CDR2 FQNEAQ come from the germline V gene. CDR3 loop: CASSPGLSAYEQYF. The CDR3 nucleotides read TGTGCCAGCAGCCCGGGACTGTCAGCCTACGAGCAGTACTTC.

The chain links TRBV7-3 to TRBJ2-2; D not resolved. CDR3 size: 13 residues. CDR1 is SGHTA, CDR2 FQGTGA, per germline. V was trimmed by 3 bases and J by 4 bases, leaving 6 bases between them. The CDR3 loop reads CASSLTFTGELFF. In nucleotides, the CDR3 is TGTGCCAGCAGCTTGACTTTCACCGGGGAGCTGTTTTTT.

The chain combines TRBV6-5 with TRBJ1-2; D might be TRBD1 (5 bases). The CDR3 is 14 amino acids. The V gene's germline CDR1 is MNHEY and CDR2 SVGAGI. V gave up 0 bases and J gave up 5 bases, with 10 bases separating them. The DNA for the CDR3 is TGTGCCAGCAGTTACTCGGGGACTGCGTATGGCTACACCTTC. Translation gives CASSYSGTAYGYTF.

With respect to this clone: At one end, the junction sequence differs from germline, possibly due to a read error. The chain is built from TRBV4-2 and TRBJ2-5, with 8 nucleotides matching TRBD1. Germline CDR1 reads LGHNA; CDR2 reads YNFKEQ. This CDR3 region has 14 residues. The CDR3 nucleotides are TGTGCCAGCAGCCAAGCAGGGGGCAGAGAGGCCCAGTACTTC. It translates to CASSQAGGREAQYF.

The J gene is TRBJ2-7, the V gene TRBV6-5, with 10 bases fitting TRBD1. From germline, CDR1 is MNHEY and CDR2 SVGAGI. The junction had 2 bases not matched to a gene; V was cut back by 5 bases and J by 4 bases. This CDR3 has 13 amino acids. CDR3 in DNA: TGTGCCAGCAGTAGGGACAGGGGTTACGAGCAGTACTTC. Translating it yields CASSRDRGYEQYF.

This sequence joins TRBV19 and TRBJ2-2; 8 bases match TRBD2. V shed 1 base, J shed 5 bases, and the junction held 6 bases outside the gene matches. The CDR3 consists of 16 residues. Germline V lookup: CDR1 LNHDA, CDR2 SQIVND (reference sequence). The CDR3 bases are TGTGCCAGTAGTATAGCGGGAGGGCCGAGAACCGGGGAGCTGTTTTTT. Its translation is CASSIAGGPRTGELFF.

With respect to this clone: This probably arose from a read error, given a far larger clone one base away. V gene TRBV30 combines with J gene TRBJ2-7; no clear D. Looked up from germline, CDR1 is GTSNPN and CDR2 is SVGIG (reference sequence). V shed 7 bases and J shed 2 bases, with 21 bases lying between them. The CDR3 is made up of 15 amino acids. In nucleotides, the CDR3 is TGTGCCTTAGCCTTGAACCAGATAGTGGCCTACGAGCAGTACTTC. It codes for CALALNQIVAYEQYF.

The chain uses TRBV5-6 and TRBJ2-7; possible D gene TRBD1, 6 bases. There are 16 residues in the CDR3. V lost 3 bases, J lost 4 bases, and 20 bases lay in between. Per germline, CDR1 SGHDT and CDR2 YYEEEE. The CDR3 is CASSSEYTGSVYEQYF. CDR3 sequence (DNA): TGTGCCAGCAGCTCGGAATATACAGGGAGTGTTTACGAGCAGTACTTC.

V is TRBV27 and J is TRBJ1-1; TRBD1 is a possible D gene (5 bases). The CDR3 is 17 amino acids. Trimming left V 3 bases short and J 3 bases short, with 20 bases between. The V gene's germline CDR1 is MNHEY and CDR2 SMNVEV (reference sequence). CDR3 sequence: CASSFGQGPAIYTEAFF. In DNA, the CDR3 is TGTGCCAGCAGTTTTGGGCAGGGTCCAGCGATTTACACTGAAGCTTTCTTT.

The V and J genes are TRBV7-2 and TRBJ1-2; D call uncertain. The germline gives CDR1 SGHTA, CDR2 FQGNSA. The CDR3 spans 15 residues. V was cut by 1 base and J by 2 bases, with 11 bases left in between. The CDR3 sequence: CASSLEREKNYGYTF. DNA of the CDR3: TGTGCCAGCAGCTTAGAAAGGGAGAAAAACTATGGCTACACCTTC.

Note on this clone: A much bigger clone sits one base away, suggesting this may be a read error. Different DNA sequences within this sample yield the same CDR3. The chain couples TRBV5-1 to TRBJ2-5; the match to TRBD1 covers 8 bases. Germline V gives CDR1 SGHRS, CDR2 YFSETQ. The CDR3 extends over 14 amino acids. V lost 4 bases to trimming and J lost 2 bases; unmatched junction nucleotides: 4. The CDR3 DNA reads TGCGCCAGCAGCCGCGGGACAGGACAAGAGACCCAGTACTTC. Residues: CASSRGTGQETQYF.

In regard to this clone: The conserved final phenylalanine or tryptophan is absent from the CDR3, which likely points to a read error. The chain carries TRBV13 and TRBJ2-6, with 8 bases fitting TRBD2. The V segment lost 8 bases and the J segment 1 base; nucleotides outside the gene matches: 1. CDR3 length: 14 residues. Germline CDR1 is PRHDT and CDR2 is FYEKMQ (reference sequence). CDR3 DNA: TGTGCCAGCCGGGAGGGTTCTGGGGCCAACGTCCTGACTCTC. Its protein product is CASREGSGANVLTL.

This clone turned up a few times. This chain joins TRBV2 and TRBJ2-7; D is unclear. Trimming left V 4 bases short and J 4 bases short, with 8 bases between. Germline V CDR1 and CDR2: SNHLY, FYNNEI. The CDR3 contains 12 residues. Here the CDR3 reads CASSVRQYEQYF. Written as DNA, the CDR3 is TGTGCCAGCAGTGTTCGGCAGTACGAGCAGTACTTC.

The chain has TRBV5-6 and TRBJ2-3, with 10 bases aligning to TRBD2. Unmatched junction bases numbered 7, after V lost 0 bases and J lost 3 bases. CDR1 is SGHDT and CDR2 is YYEEEE in the germline V gene. This CDR3 has 17 amino acids. For the CDR3, the DNA is TGTGCCAGCAGCTTGGCCGGAGCGGGAGGGCCGACAGATACGCAGTATTTT. Translating it yields CASSLAGAGGPTDTQYF.

The rearrangement joins TRBV28 to TRBJ2-2; 7 bases are a match to TRBD2. Trimming took 4 bases from V and 1 from J; bases not matched to a gene: 9. This CDR3 has 17 amino acids. CDR1 is MDHEN and CDR2 is SYDVKM in the germline V gene. CDR3: CASSSHPGGGNTGELFF. For the CDR3, the DNA is TGTGCCAGCAGTTCCCACCCGGGCGGGGGGAACACCGGGGAGCTGTTTTTT.

The V gene is TRBV5-6, the J gene TRBJ2-7; TRBD1 agrees at 9 bases. The J segment lost 4 bases and the V segment lost 4 bases, leaving 9 bases of the junction unmatched. Germline CDR1 is SGHDT and CDR2 is YYEEEE. The CDR3 length is 15 residues. The CDR3 here is CASSPFQQGAYEQYF. The CDR3 DNA reads TGTGCCAGCAGCCCCTTTCAACAGGGGGCTTACGAGCAGTACTTC.

On this clone: The germline gene is not matched at one end of the junction; a read error may be the cause. J is TRBJ2-7 and V is TRBV6-5, with D possibly matching TRBD1 (5 bases). The CDR3 has 15 amino acids. CDR1 and CDR2 (germline): MNHEY, SVGAGI. This CDR3 is CAGSYGKGPYYEQYF. The CDR3 DNA is TGTGCCGGCAGTTACGGCAAGGGGCCCTACTACGAGCAGTACTTC.

V usage is TRBV5-1 and J usage is TRBJ2-1, with 8 bases matching TRBD2. V lost 4 bases, J lost 5 bases, and 14 bases stayed unmatched. CDR3 length: 17 residues. Germline CDR1 and CDR2: SGHRS and YFSETQ. Written as DNA, the CDR3 is TGCGCCAGCAGCCACGCCAGGGCTAGCGGGTTGGACAATGAGCAGTTCTTC. Its translation: CASSHARASGLDNEQFF. Looking up the rest from reference TRBV5-1 and TRBJ2-1 gives the full variable domain: KAGVTQTPRYLIKTRGQQVTLSCSPISGHRSVSWYQQTPGQGLQFLFEYFSETQRNKGNFPGRFSGRQFSNSRSEMNVSTLELGDSALYLCASSHARASGLDNEQFFGPGTRLTVL.

Concerning this clone: Within the sample, other DNA sequences also encode this same CDR3. This chain links TRBV28 with TRBJ2-2, with 15 bases matching TRBD2. The V gene end was trimmed by 6 bases and the J gene end by 7 bases; junction bases not matched to a gene: 12. Germline V CDR1 and CDR2: MDHEN, SYDVKM. The CDR3 has 18 residues. The CDR3 region has the DNA TGTGCCAGCAGGCCCTCAGGACTAGCGGGAGGGCCCCTCGGGGAGCTGTTTTTT. Encoded protein: CASRPSGLAGGPLGELFF.